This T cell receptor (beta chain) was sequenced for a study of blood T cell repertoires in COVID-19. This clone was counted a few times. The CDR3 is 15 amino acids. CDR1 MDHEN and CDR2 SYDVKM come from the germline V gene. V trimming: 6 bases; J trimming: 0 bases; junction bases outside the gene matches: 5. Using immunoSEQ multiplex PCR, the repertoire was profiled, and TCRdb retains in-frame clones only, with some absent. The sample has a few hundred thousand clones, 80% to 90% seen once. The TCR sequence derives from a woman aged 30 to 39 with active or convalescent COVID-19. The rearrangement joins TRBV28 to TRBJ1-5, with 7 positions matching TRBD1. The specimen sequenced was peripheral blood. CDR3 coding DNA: TGTGCCAGCAGGGGGACAGATTATAGCAATCAGCCCCAGCATTTT. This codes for CASRGTDYSNQPQHF.